What follows are 11 T cell receptor beta chains derived from one specimen sequenced in a study of spatial heterogeneity in lung cancer. Study-level results: Intratumoral expanded alpha and beta TCR counts were found to track tumor mutation counts.

TCRdb independently ran MiXCR on the 5' RACE reads; one entry per CDR3 protein. The sample lists 3,000 to 3,500 distinct CDR3 sequences; roughly 12% were seen once. Time point noted: sample taken at primary tumor resection. These TCRs' antigens remain unknown. Sequenced here: lung tumor tissue, sampled at surgery. Receptor source: a male donor with early-stage non-small cell lung cancer.

Relative to its sample, this clonotype is medium-sized (0.01 to 0.1%). V gene TRBV6-2 or TRBV6-3 combines with J gene TRBJ2-5; TRBD2 matches at 9 bases. The germline gives CDR1 MNHEY, CDR2 SVGEGT. CDR3 length: 14 amino acids. J gave up 6 bases and V 7 bases, and 9 bases lay outside the gene matches. Here the CDR3 DNA reads TGTGCCAGCATCCCCCGCGGGGGGGCAAAGACCCAGTACTTC. Protein: CASIPRGGAKTQYF.

By sample share, this clonotype is medium-sized. The CDR3 sequence: CASSPVSPGELFF. CDR3 coding DNA: TGTGCCAGCAGTCCAGTCTCCCCCGGGGAGCTGTTTTTT. The chain couples TRBV7-2 to TRBJ2-2; D is unresolved. The V and J ends lost 6 bases and 6 bases respectively, with 11 bases between them. The CDR3 consists of 13 residues. Germline V gene lookup returns CDR1 SGHTA and CDR2 FQGNSA.

J is TRBJ1-6 and V is TRBV7-2; 7 bases fit TRBD1. With 3 bases clipped from V and 9 bases from J, the junction kept 11 bases outside the gene matches. From germline, CDR1 is SGHTA and CDR2 FQGNSA. The CDR3 consists of 16 residues. The DNA of the CDR3 is TGTGCCAGCAGCTTTACTGGGACAGCTGGGGGTTCACCCCTCCACTTT. It specifies CASSFTGTAGGSPLHF.

This chain connects TRBV5-4 to TRBJ2-3; TRBD2 matches 10 bases. CDR1 and CDR2 (germline): SGHNT, YYREEE (reference sequence). CDR3 length: 16 amino acids. J lost 5 bases, V lost 0 bases, and 6 bases had no gene match. The CDR3 region is CASSLAWSGGGDTQYF. The CDR3 DNA reads TGTGCCAGCAGCTTGGCCTGGAGCGGGGGGGGAGATACGCAGTATTTT.

This clonotype has more than one count but fewer than ten. The chain links TRBV24-1 to TRBJ2-7; TRBD1 aligns across 7 bases. The CDR3 runs to 12 residues. Losses at the gene ends were 7 bases for V and 3 bases for J; bases not matched to a gene: 2. Germline values: CDR1 KGHDR, CDR2 SFDVKD. DNA of the CDR3: TGTGCCACCAGCGGGGACAGCTACGAGCAGTACTTC. This codes for CATSGDSYEQYF.

CDR3 bases: TGTGCCAGCAGTGAACTAGCGACCTTTAGGGAGACCCAGTACTTC. Translation gives CASSELATFRETQYF. The genes are TRBV6-1 and TRBJ2-5; TRBD2 is a possible D gene (6 bases). V lost 2 bases and J lost 5, with 15 bases in between. The CDR3 is made up of 15 amino acids. Germline values: CDR1 MNHNS, CDR2 SASEGT.

This clonotype was detected only once. This sequence joins TRBV5-1 and TRBJ2-3; TRBD1 matches 8 bases. The CDR3 covers 16 residues. Germline V gene data show CDR1 as SGHRS and CDR2 as YFSETQ. The trim removed 0 bases at V and 3 bases at J, leaving 6 bases unmatched. DNA for the CDR3: TGCGCCAGCAGCTTGGCCGGGACAGGCGCTACAGATACGCAGTATTTT. It is translated as CASSLAGTGATDTQYF.

V gene TRBV9 combines with J gene TRBJ2-5, with TRBD2 as a possible D gene (7 bases). Per the germline V gene, CDR1 is SGDLS and CDR2 is YYNGEE. The CDR3 has 15 amino acids. Trimming cost V 4 bases and J 2 bases, with 15 bases left between them. The CDR3 DNA is TGTGCCAGCAGCCCCAAGGGGGGGAAACAAGAGACCCAGTACTTC. Translating it yields CASSPKGGKQETQYF.

This clonotype has at least ten counts. This may come from a read error, since a much larger clone is one base off. The chain couples TRBV2 to TRBJ2-3; no definite D call. The CDR3 runs 15 residues. Germline loops: CDR1 SNHLY, CDR2 FYNNEI. Trimming took 2 bases from V and 2 from J, leaving 11 bases between them. CDR3 region: CASSESPAHTDTQYF. Here the CDR3 DNA reads TGTGCCAGCAGTGAATCCCCTGCCCACACAGATACGCAGTATTTT.

CDR3 region: CASSRTARADTQYF. Here the CDR3 DNA reads TGCGCCAGCAGCCGGACAGCTCGGGCAGATACGCAGTATTTT. The rearrangement links TRBV5-1 to TRBJ2-3, with D possibly being TRBD1 (6 bases). Deletions cut 4 bases from V and 4 bases from J, with 13 bases between. The length of the CDR3 is 14 residues. In germline, CDR1 is SGHRS, CDR2 YFSETQ.

The V call is TRBV4-1, the J call TRBJ2-3; D may match TRBD1 or TRBD2 (6 bases each). From germline, CDR1 is MGHRA and CDR2 YSYEKL. This CDR3 is built from 16 residues. The V end lost 2 bases, the J end lost 2 bases, and 14 bases lay between the germline ends. CDR3 DNA: TGCGCCAGCAGCCAAAGTGGTCGGGGGCACACAGATACGCAGTATTTT. Protein product: CASSQSGRGHTDTQYF.